The clone carrying this TCR beta chain has only one observation. The assay was immunoSEQ multiplex PCR, and TCRdb's table has in-frame clones only and misses some. The sample gives tens of thousands of clones, roughly 92% of which show up once; 0.39% is in the top ten. The record originates from a study of T cell changes during pregnancy in multiple sclerosis. The ends lost 0 bases at V and 9 bases at J; junction bases unmatched: 6. Germline V gives CDR1 MNHEY, CDR2 SVGAGI. The CDR3 runs to 16 residues. The receptor's source is a female donor with multiple sclerosis, enrolled in a pregnancy study. The J gene is TRBJ2-1, the V gene TRBV6-5; 12 positions match TRBD2. Sequencing used CD4+ T cells from peripheral blood mononuclear cells, obtained after pregnancy. The CDR3 loop reads CASSYSWTSGIFEQFF. The CDR3, as DNA: TGTGCCAGCAGTTACTCCTGGACTAGCGGGATATTTGAGCAGTTCTTC.